A selection of T cell receptor beta chains follows, all from one sample in a study of blood T cell repertoires in COVID-19. Data came from immunoSEQ multiplex PCR; TCRdb stores just in-frame clones and leaves some out. The sample yields some 170,000 clones, 85% seen once. The material sequenced was peripheral blood. The source of these receptors is a middle-aged man with acute or convalescent COVID-19. CDR3s include the opening cysteine and the closing phenylalanine or tryptophan. Each record gives: V gene, J gene, clone size, D gene, CDR3 DNA, CDR3 protein. A D gene is named only where the DNA matches it firmly. Part of the rows lack a size; the others show once, few, many or a class for expanded clones.

V: TRBV6-5; J: TRBJ2-7; size: -; D: TRBD2; DNA: TGTGCCAGCACAAACACGGGACTAGCGGAGTACGAGCAGTACTTC; CDR3: CASTNTGLAEYEQYF
V: TRBV7-2; J: TRBJ2-2; size: few; D: -; DNA: TGTGCCAGCAGCTCCAGGGGAGGGGAAGGGGAGCTGTTTTTT; CDR3: CASSSRGGEGELFF
V: TRBV5-4; J: TRBJ1-1; size: -; D: -; DNA: TGTGCCAGCAGTCTTCTTTACGGGTTCATGAACACTGAAGCTTTCTTT; CDR3: CASSLLYGFMNTEAFF
V: TRBV5-1; J: TRBJ1-1; size: -; D: TRBD1; DNA: TGCGCCAGCAGCTCGACAGGGGACACTGAAGCTTTCTTT; CDR3: CASSSTGDTEAFF
V: TRBV24-1; J: TRBJ2-1; size: -; D: TRBD2; DNA: TGTGCCACCAGTGCCCGGGGGGGTTACCAGTTCTTC; CDR3: CATSARGGYQFF
V: TRBV7-3; J: TRBJ2-1; size: -; D: -; DNA: TGTGCCAGCAGCGCGCCAGGGGACGGTGAGCAGTTCTTC; CDR3: CASSAPGDGEQFF
V: TRBV6-1; J: TRBJ2-2; size: -; D: -; DNA: TGTGCCAGCAGTGAGTCCAGGGCAGGGGAGCTGTTTTTT; CDR3: CASSESRAGELFF
V: TRBV5-1; J: TRBJ2-1; size: -; D: -; DNA: TGCGCCAGCTCCAAGGTCACGGTCCTGGAGGTCCATGAGCAGTTCTTC; CDR3: CASSKVTVLEVHEQFF
V: TRBV11-2; J: TRBJ1-6; size: -; D: -; DNA: TGTGCCAGCAGCCCGCCGTGGTTAATGACGGGCTATAATTCACCCCTCCACTTT; CDR3: CASSPPWLMTGYNSPLHF
V: TRBV28; J: TRBJ1-5; size: -; D: -; DNA: TGTGCCAGCAGCCCTATTAGGGCGGGGGGCGGCAGCAATCAGCCCCAGCATTTT; CDR3: CASSPIRAGGGSNQPQHF
V: TRBV10-3; J: TRBJ2-3; size: -; D: TRBD1; DNA: TGTGCCATCGGTCGGGACAGAAACACAGATACGCAGTATTTT; CDR3: CAIGRDRNTDTQYF
V: TRBV11-3; J: TRBJ2-3; size: few; D: -; DNA: TGTGCCAGCAGCTTGACTACATCCACAGATACGCAGTATTTT; CDR3: CASSLTTSTDTQYF
V: TRBV7-8; J: TRBJ2-7; size: -; D: -; DNA: TGTGCCAGCAGCTTGGACGTCGGGGGTAAAGGGTACGAGCAGTACTTC; CDR3: CASSLDVGGKGYEQYF
V: TRBV24-1; J: TRBJ2-3; size: -; D: TRBD2; DNA: TGTGCCACCAGTGCCGCGGGGGGTACAGATACGCAGTATTTT; CDR3: CATSAAGGTDTQYF
V: TRBV4-1; J: TRBJ1-2; size: -; D: TRBD1; DNA: TGCGCCAGCAGCCAAGGTCGGACAGGCCTTATCTATGGCTACACCTTC; CDR3: CASSQGRTGLIYGYTF
V: TRBV27; J: TRBJ2-4; size: -; D: TRBD1; DNA: TGTGCCAGCAGTTTGGGGACAGGGGCGTCTGAAGCCAAAAACATTCAGTACTTC; CDR3: CASSLGTGASEAKNIQYF
V: TRBV5-4; J: TRBJ1-2; size: -; D: -; DNA: TGTGCCAGCAGCTCTTGGACAGAAGCTAACTATGGCTACACCTTC; CDR3: CASSSWTEANYGYTF
V: TRBV6-2/TRBV6-3; J: TRBJ1-2; size: few; D: -; DNA: TGTGCCAGCAGTGTAGACAGTAACTATGGCTACACCTTC; CDR3: CASSVDSNYGYTF
V: TRBV11-2; J: TRBJ1-2; size: -; D: -; DNA: TGTGCCAGCAGCTTAGAGGGAGGGCCCCCCAACTATGGCTACACCTTC; CDR3: CASSLEGGPPNYGYTF
V: TRBV30; J: TRBJ1-4; size: few; D: -; DNA: TGTGCCTTTATCACCAGGGAAAAACTGTTTTTT; CDR3: CAFITREKLFF
V: TRBV6-6; J: TRBJ2-7; size: -; D: TRBD2; DNA: TGTGCCAGCGGTATAGCGGGACCGTACCTTTACGAGCAGTACTTC; CDR3: CASGIAGPYLYEQYF
V: TRBV7-3; J: TRBJ2-1; size: -; D: TRBD2; DNA: TGTGCCAGCAGCTTATTGGCGGGGGGGCTGGTTGAGCAGTTCTTC; CDR3: CASSLLAGGLVEQFF
V: TRBV28; J: TRBJ1-5; size: -; D: -; DNA: TGTGCCAGCAGTTACCTCGGGGGGCAGCCCCAGCATTTT; CDR3: CASSYLGGQPQHF
V: TRBV11-2; J: TRBJ1-1; size: once; D: -; DNA: TGTGCCAGCAGCGCTCGGGGGGGTGTGGCTGAAGCTTTCTTT; CDR3: CASSARGGVAEAFF
V: TRBV2; J: TRBJ1-2; size: few; D: -; DNA: TGTGCCAGCAGCAGGGGAAATGGCTACACCTTC; CDR3: CASSRGNGYTF
V: TRBV3-1/TRBV3-2; J: TRBJ1-4; size: -; D: TRBD1; DNA: TGTGCCAGCAGTCTGGGGACAGGGACAACGCGGCTGTTTTTT; CDR3: CASSLGTGTTRLFF
V: TRBV7-2; J: TRBJ2-7; size: -; D: -; DNA: TGTGCCAGCAGCTTAGCGCTTAGAGCAGGCTACGAGCAGTACTTC; CDR3: CASSLALRAGYEQYF
V: TRBV6-5; J: TRBJ2-7; size: -; D: TRBD2; DNA: TGTGCCAGCGGCTTAACTAGCGGGGTCTCTTACGAGCAGTACTTC; CDR3: CASGLTSGVSYEQYF
V: TRBV2; J: TRBJ1-5; size: -; D: -; DNA: TGTGCCAGCAGTCCAGGGGAGGGTCAGCCCCAGCATTTT; CDR3: CASSPGEGQPQHF